This passage covers 20 T cell receptor beta chains from one sample sequenced in a study of shared clonotypes between healthy human individuals. Measured with immunoSEQ multiplex PCR; TCRdb has only the in-frame clones, and not every one. Found here are hundreds of thousands of clones, roughly 95% of them singletons; the top ten hold less than 0.13%. Only CD45RO-negative cells positively selected for CCR7 counted as naive CD8 cells, so terminally differentiated effector memory CD45RA+ cells were excluded. The sequenced sample was naive CD8+ T cells sorted from blood. These receptor sequences come from a woman aged 30 to 39 in good health.

This clone was counted once. This rearrangement joins TRBV28 to TRBJ2-5; D is unclear. The J call may be incorrect, as the DNA end agrees better with TRBJ2-7. This CDR3 is 11 amino acids long. Germline V gene sequence: CDR1 MDHEN, CDR2 SYDVKM. The CDR3 DNA is TGTGCCAGCAGTTATCTCTACGAGCAGTACTTC. Protein sequence: CASSYLYEQYF.

This clone was seen once. The chain has TRBV27 and TRBJ2-3; no reliable D call. The CDR3 covers 16 residues. Germline loops: CDR1 MNHEY, CDR2 SMNVEV (reference sequence). Trimming shortened V by 8 bases and J by 2 bases, and 20 bases separated the two germline ends. CDR3 sequence reads: CASARYGLSVTDTQYF. In DNA, the CDR3 is TGTGCCAGCGCCAGGTACGGGCTATCCGTCACAGATACGCAGTATTTT.

The chain joins TRBV5-4 to TRBJ2-3, with D perhaps TRBD2 (7 bases). Germline V gives CDR1 SGHNT, CDR2 YYREEE (reference sequence). The CDR3 is 15 amino acids. V lost 0 bases and J 2 bases, leaving 10 bases between the germline ends. The CDR3 region is CASSLVGGPTDTQYF. CDR3 coding DNA: TGTGCCAGCAGCTTGGTCGGGGGGCCCACAGATACGCAGTATTTT. Full variable domain (outside the CDR3, taken from reference TRBV5-4 and TRBJ2-3): ETGVTQSPTHLIKTRGQQVTLRCSSQSGHNTVSWYQQALGQGPQFIFQYYREEENGRGNFPPRFSGLQFPNYSSELNVNALELDDSALYLCASSLVGGPTDTQYFGPGTRLTVL.

This rearrangement joins TRBV2 to TRBJ2-3, with D maybe TRBD2 (5 bases). Germline CDR1 is SNHLY and CDR2 is FYNNEI. The CDR3 is 14 residues long. The V gene lost 6 bases and the J gene lost 0 bases, with 10 bases spanning the gap. CDR3 amino acids: CASSHWTSTDTQYF. The CDR3 coding sequence is TGTGCCAGCAGCCACTGGACTAGCACAGATACGCAGTATTTT.

This clone was counted between two and nine times. V and J are TRBV29-1 and TRBJ2-7; D call uncertain. Germline lookup yields CDR1 SQVTM and CDR2 ANQGSEA. The V and J ends lost 0 bases and 0 bases respectively, with 12 bases between them. This CDR3 has 15 amino acids. CDR3 in amino acids: CSVEDGRKSSYEQYF. The CDR3 DNA reads as TGCAGCGTTGAAGATGGACGTAAGAGCTCCTACGAGCAGTACTTC.

The chain carries TRBV9 and TRBJ1-2; D unclear. CDR3 length equals 12 residues. The germline CDR1 and CDR2 sequences are SGDLS and YYNGEE. The ends were cut back, 4 bases at V and 2 bases at J, with 6 bases in the middle. The DNA for the CDR3 is TGTGCCAGCAGCCCTACCAACTATGGCTACACCTTC. It codes for CASSPTNYGYTF.

The CDR3 nucleotides are TGTGCCAGCAGCGCCCATCTTGCCAAAAACATTCAGTACTTC. Protein product: CASSAHLAKNIQYF. The rearrangement links TRBV7-8 to TRBJ2-4, with D unresolved. From germline, CDR1 is SGHVS and CDR2 FQNEAQ. This CDR3 has 14 residues. Trimming cost V 5 bases and J 1 base, with 9 bases left between them.

The rearrangement joins TRBV27 to TRBJ2-3, with 11 positions matching TRBD2. The ends lost 5 bases at V and 3 bases at J; junction bases unmatched: 7. The CDR3 has 16 amino acids. The germline V gene encodes CDR1 MNHEY and CDR2 SMNVEV (reference sequence). The CDR3 DNA reads as TGTGCCAGCAGTGTGATAGCGGGAGGGAGGACAGATACGCAGTATTTT. It codes for CASSVIAGGRTDTQYF.

Turning to this clone: The junction and the germline gene differ at one end; a read error may be behind it. V and J are TRBV27 and TRBJ2-1; 15 positions match TRBD2. This CDR3 contains 15 residues. Germline CDR1 is MNHEY and CDR2 is SMNVEV (reference sequence). CDR3 loop: CAISQGTSGRNEQFF. The CDR3 DNA follows: TGTGCCATCAGTCAAGGGACTAGCGGGAGGAATGAGCAGTTCTTC.

The CDR3 here is CASSWNALAGSHTDTQYF. CDR3 coding DNA: TGCGCCAGCAGCTGGAACGCGCTAGCGGGATCCCACACAGATACGCAGTATTTT. The chain is built from TRBV5-1 and TRBJ2-3, with 9 bases matching TRBD2. Germline V gene data show CDR1 as SGHRS and CDR2 as YFSETQ. The CDR3 has 18 residues. The V segment lost 3 bases and the J segment 2 bases; nucleotides outside the gene matches: 13.

The chain joins TRBV5-6 to TRBJ1-2; no clear D gene. This CDR3 has 14 amino acids. Trimming took 4 bases from V and 2 from J, leaving 12 bases between them. CDR1 and CDR2 from the germline V gene are SGHDT and YYEEEE. The CDR3: CASSIAGPNYGYTF. The CDR3 DNA reads TGTGCCAGCAGCATCGCGGGCCCCAACTATGGCTACACCTTC.

The chain links TRBV7-6 to TRBJ2-7, with D possibly TRBD1 on 6 matching bases. The CDR3 totals 13 residues. Germline lookup yields CDR1 SGHVS and CDR2 FNYEAQ. Trimming pared 6 bases from V and 5 bases from J, leaving 14 bases between. The CDR3 loop reads CASSPDRFHEQYF. CDR3 nucleotides: TGTGCCAGCAGTCCGGACAGATTCCACGAGCAGTACTTC.

This clone was observed a single time. The V and J genes are TRBV19 and TRBJ2-1; D call uncertain. Trimming took off 7 bases at V and 2 bases at J, with 15 bases between the two ends. Germline V gene data show CDR1 as LNHDA and CDR2 as SQIVND (reference sequence). The CDR3 has 15 amino acids. This chain's CDR3 is CASTPNLGPYNEQFF. The CDR3 DNA sequence: TGTGCCAGTACCCCAAACCTGGGCCCCTACAATGAGCAGTTCTTC.

This chain links TRBV7-9 with TRBJ1-5; 9 positions match TRBD1. CDR1 SEHNR and CDR2 FQNEAQ come from the germline V gene (reference sequence). J gave up 5 bases and V 4 bases, and 9 bases lay outside the gene matches. The CDR3 sequence is 16 residues long. The CDR3 coding sequence is TGTGCCAGCAGCTGGGGGGACAGGGATTGGGATCAGCCCCAGCATTTT. Its translation: CASSWGDRDWDQPQHF.

The gene calls are TRBV29-1 and TRBJ2-2; perhaps TRBD2 as D (5 bases). Between the trimmed V and J ends, which lost 3 bases and 6 bases, there was a span of 14 bases. This CDR3 is 14 amino acids long. The germline gives CDR1 SQVTM, CDR2 ANQGSEA. The DNA for the CDR3 is TGCAGCGTTGAGGCAGCGGAGATCCCCGGGGAGCTGTTTTTT. Translating it yields CSVEAAEIPGELFF.

The CDR3 reads CASSSGLAGEQYF. In DNA, the CDR3 is TGTGCCAGCAGCTCAGGACTAGCGGGCGAGCAGTACTTC. The chain employs TRBV11-3 and TRBJ2-7; TRBD2 aligns across 11 bases. The CDR3 spans 13 residues. V lost 4 bases, J lost 6 bases, and 2 bases stayed unmatched. CDR1 and CDR2 from the germline V gene are SGHNT and YENEEA.

Only one count was recorded for this clone. V is TRBV19 and J is TRBJ2-5, with 7 positions matching TRBD1. The CDR3 covers 15 residues. Unmatched junction bases numbered 16, after V lost 4 bases and J lost 11 bases. The germline gives CDR1 LNHDA, CDR2 SQIVND (reference sequence). Here the CDR3 DNA reads TGTGCCAGTAGTACAGAGGGACAGCACTCCCGAATGCAGTACTTC. It codes for CASSTEGQHSRMQYF.

The V call is TRBV7-9, the J call TRBJ2-1; D gene uncertain. With 0 bases removed from V and 7 bases from J, the gap between germline ends came to 7 bases. The CDR3 is made up of 13 amino acids. CDR1 SEHNR and CDR2 FQNEAQ come from the germline V gene (reference sequence). CDR3 DNA: TGTGCCAGCAGCTTAGCCCTAGATAATGAGCAGTTCTTC. Translated, it gives CASSLALDNEQFF.

The chain has TRBV6-5 and TRBJ1-6; no reliable D call. V was cut by 0 bases and J by 5 bases, with 5 bases left in between. This CDR3 region has 14 residues. Germline CDR1 is MNHEY and CDR2 is SVGAGI. The CDR3 sequence is CASSYSSDNSPLHF. As DNA, the CDR3 is TGTGCCAGCAGTTACTCAAGCGATAATTCACCCCTCCACTTT.

To note about this clone: The sample holds other DNA sequences that translate to the same CDR3. The chain is built from TRBV11-2 and TRBJ2-3, with D perhaps TRBD1 (7 bases). V dropped 6 bases and J dropped 2 bases, with 15 bases sitting between them. The germline gives CDR1 SGHAT, CDR2 FQNNGV. The CDR3 totals 15 residues. The CDR3 loop reads CASSRRDRYTDTQYF. CDR3 in DNA: TGTGCCAGCAGTCGGCGGGACAGATACACAGATACGCAGTATTTT. The variable domain in full, with the rest retrieved from reference TRBV11-2 and TRBJ2-3, is EAGVAQSPRYKIIEKRQSVAFWCNPISGHATLYWYQQILGQGPKLLIQFQNNGVVDDSQLPKDRFSAERLKGVDSTLKIQPAKLEDSAVYLCASSRRDRYTDTQYFGPGTRLTVL.